The 24 T cell receptor beta chains listed next were all sequenced from one sample in a study of technical replicates of blood from several donors. Here immunoSEQ multiplex PCR was the method, and the copy in TCRdb shows in-frame clones only, minus some. The data hold more than 55,000 clones, with about 90% observed a single time. Specimen: T cells isolated from PBMCs. These receptors originate from a human donor in good health.

The V and J genes are TRBV7-2 and TRBJ2-5; 8 bases are a match to TRBD1. Germline V gene lookup returns CDR1 SGHTA and CDR2 FQGNSA. V dropped 7 bases and J dropped 5; count of bases not matched to a gene: 9. There are 14 residues in the CDR3. CDR3 nucleotides: TGTGCCAGCAACCGACAGGGGTATTTCGAGACCCAGTACTTC. Translation: CASNRQGYFETQYF.

The V and J genes are TRBV21-1 and TRBJ2-7; the table's D gene call, TRBD1, was not cross checked with the DNA. TRBV21-1 is listed as a pseudogene. There are 13 residues in the CDR3. In DNA, the CDR3 is TGTGCCAGCAGCAAAGGGACAGGGGGCGAGCAGTACTTC. The encoded protein is CASSKGTGGEQYF.

The V gene is TRBV10-2, the J gene TRBJ2-3; TRBD1 agrees at 7 bases. Trimming at V came to 8 bases and at J to 5 bases, leaving 1 base not matched to a gene. The germline CDR1 and CDR2 sequences are WSHSY and SAAADI. CDR3 length: 11 residues. CDR3 DNA sequence: TGCGCCAGCCGACAGGGAGATACGCAGTATTTT. This sequence encodes CASRQGDTQYF.

The chain combines TRBV10-3 with TRBJ2-2, with D perhaps TRBD1 (5 bases). The CDR3 spans 12 residues. V shed 9 bases and J shed 1 base, with 6 bases lying between them. Germline CDR1 ENHRY, CDR2 SYGVKD. The CDR3 region has the DNA TGTGCCATAGGGGTGAACACCGGGGAGCTGTTTTTT. It yields the protein CAIGVNTGELFF.

The CDR3 is CASSRDLRTLTGRDEKLFF. Written as DNA, the CDR3 is TGTGCCAGCAGTCGGGATTTACGAACTCTGACAGGGCGGGATGAAAAACTGTTTTTT. The rearrangement joins TRBV7-2 to TRBJ1-4; 7 bases fit TRBD1. The CDR3 spans 19 residues. J was trimmed by 6 bases and V by 6 bases; bases with no gene match: 22. Looked up from germline, CDR1 is SGHTA and CDR2 is FQGNSA.

V gene TRBV2 combines with J gene TRBJ1-3, with D perhaps TRBD1 (6 bases). This CDR3 comprises 17 residues. V was pared by 1 base and J by 5 bases, with 18 bases between. The V gene's germline CDR1 is SNHLY and CDR2 FYNNEI. The CDR3 loop is CASSEEFTGFRRNTIYF. Here the CDR3 DNA reads TGTGCCAGCAGTGAAGAGTTCACAGGGTTTCGGAGAAACACCATATATTTT.

V usage is TRBV9 and J usage is TRBJ1-5, with D unresolved. V lost 0 bases to trimming and J lost 1 base, with 8 bases between them. The CDR3 has 15 residues. CDR1 SGDLS and CDR2 YYNGEE come from the germline V gene. CDR3 nucleotide sequence: TGTGCCAGCAGCGTAGAAGGCAGGAGCAATCAGCCCCAGCATTTT. Its protein product is CASSVEGRSNQPQHF.

The chain is built from TRBV19 and TRBJ1-1, with 8 bases matching TRBD1. Germline V gives CDR1 LNHDA, CDR2 SQIVND (reference sequence). With 6 bases clipped from V and 2 bases from J, the junction kept 8 bases outside the gene matches. CDR3 size: 15 residues. The CDR3 spells CASRLGQGLNTEAFF. For the CDR3, the DNA is TGTGCCAGTAGACTAGGACAGGGACTAAACACTGAAGCTTTCTTT.

The chain is built from TRBV30 and TRBJ1-1; TRBD1 agrees at 7 bases. The CDR3 runs 13 residues. Germline V gives CDR1 GTSNPN, CDR2 SVGIG (reference sequence). Unmatched junction bases numbered 7, after V lost 0 bases and J lost 9 bases. The chain's CDR3 is CAWSVGTAGQAFF. CDR3 coding DNA: TGTGCCTGGAGTGTAGGGACAGCAGGACAAGCTTTCTTT.

This chain uses TRBV6-5 with TRBJ2-7, with 7 bases matching TRBD1. This CDR3 has 14 residues. CDR1 and CDR2 from the germline V gene are MNHEY and SVGAGI. The junction had 11 bases not matched to a gene; V was cut back by 6 bases and J by 6 bases. This CDR3 reads CASRTYRGKGEQYF. The CDR3 DNA sequence: TGTGCCAGCAGAACATACAGGGGAAAGGGCGAGCAGTACTTC.

J is TRBJ2-7 and V is TRBV10-1, with D possibly TRBD1 on 5 matching bases. Germline CDR1 and CDR2: WNHNN and SYGVQD (reference sequence). V was cut by 0 bases and J by 4 bases, with 19 bases left in between. The CDR3 has 17 amino acids. The DNA for the CDR3 is TGCGCCAGCAGTGAGTCGACCGTAGGGGATATATTATACGAGCAGTACTTC. Protein: CASSESTVGDILYEQYF.

CDR3 sequence reads: CASSLDRATYEQYF. As DNA, the CDR3 is TGTGCCAGCAGCTTAGACAGGGCTACCTACGAGCAGTACTTC. The chain recombines TRBV5-4 with TRBJ2-7, with TRBD1 identical over 7 bases. There are 14 residues in the CDR3. The ends lost 2 bases at V and 2 bases at J; junction bases unmatched: 4. Per germline, CDR1 SGHNT and CDR2 YYREEE (reference sequence).

This sequence joins TRBV27 and TRBJ1-2; 11 nucleotides align to TRBD1. The germline V gene has CDR1 MNHEY and CDR2 SMNVEV (reference sequence). Trimming cost V 8 bases and J 8 bases; bases outside gene matches: 7. The CDR3 covers 13 residues. CDR3 region: CASRGTGGIGYTF. CDR3 sequence (DNA): TGTGCCAGCCGAGGGACAGGGGGAATCGGCTACACCTTC.

This CDR3 reads CASSLMTGWGTEAFF. The CDR3 DNA is TGTGCCAGCAGCTTGATGACAGGTTGGGGCACTGAAGCTTTCTTT. V and J are TRBV5-6 and TRBJ1-1, with D perhaps matching TRBD1 (6 bases). CDR1 is SGHDT and CDR2 is YYEEEE in the germline V gene. V was clipped by 1 base and J by 4 bases, with 14 bases between them. There are 15 residues in the CDR3.

The rearrangement joins TRBV11-2 to TRBJ1-4, with 7 bases aligning to TRBD1. With V trimmed by 4 bases and J by 6 bases, 8 bases remained unmatched. Looked up from germline, CDR1 is SGHAT and CDR2 is FQNNGV. The CDR3 extends over 15 amino acids. The CDR3 loop reads CASSYARDSYEKLFF. DNA of the CDR3: TGTGCCAGCAGCTATGCCAGGGACAGTTATGAAAAACTGTTTTTT.

The V gene is TRBV9, the J gene TRBJ2-4, with D perhaps TRBD1 (5 bases). Germline assignment: CDR1 SGDLS and CDR2 YYNGEE. V was shortened by 4 bases and J by 5 bases, with 10 bases between the two germline ends. The CDR3 sequence is 13 residues long. As DNA, the CDR3 is TGTGCCAGCAGCTCGCTAGGGGAAAACATTCAGTACTTC. Translating it yields CASSSLGENIQYF.

The chain links TRBV5-4 to TRBJ1-1, with TRBD1 identical over 9 bases. The J segment lost 7 bases and the V segment lost 6 bases, leaving 10 bases of the junction unmatched. The germline V gene has CDR1 SGHNT and CDR2 YYREEE (reference sequence). The CDR3 loop spans 14 amino acids. The CDR3 loop reads CASTQDRGMGEAFF. CDR3 DNA: TGTGCCAGCACCCAGGACAGGGGAATGGGTGAAGCTTTCTTT.

Only one count was recorded for this clone. This sequence joins TRBV7-3 and TRBJ2-1; D gene ambiguous. CDR1 is SGHTA, CDR2 FQGTGA, per germline. This CDR3 comprises 15 residues. Trimming cost V 5 bases and J 7 bases, with 18 bases left between them. In nucleotides, the CDR3 is TGTGCCAGCAGCCTACAGTTTTCTACTGGTAATGAGCAGTTCTTC. This encodes CASSLQFSTGNEQFF.

A remark on this clone: Other DNA sequences in the same sample also yield this CDR3. The chain carries TRBV10-3 and TRBJ2-5; D is ambiguous. Germline CDR1 reads ENHRY; CDR2 reads SYGVKD. The CDR3 totals 13 residues. Trimming removed 2 bases from V and 4 bases from J, with 8 bases in between. The CDR3 protein is CAISEARGETQYF. CDR3 bases: TGTGCCATCAGTGAGGCTAGAGGAGAGACCCAGTACTTC.

The rearrangement links TRBV6-5 to TRBJ1-1, with D unclear. CDR3 size: 13 residues. V was shortened by 0 bases and J by 4 bases, with 6 bases between the two germline ends. Germline CDR1 and CDR2: MNHEY and SVGAGI. The CDR3 is CASSYSRVTEAFF. The DNA for the CDR3 is TGTGCCAGCAGTTACTCGCGGGTCACTGAAGCTTTCTTT.

The V and J genes are TRBV11-3 and TRBJ2-1; 8 bases line up with TRBD1. Germline V lookup: CDR1 SGHNT, CDR2 YENEEA. CDR3 size: 12 residues. V was clipped by 4 bases and J by 9 bases; unmatched bases: 2. CDR3 sequence (DNA): TGTGCCAGCAGCTCCACAGGGGGTGAGCAGTTCTTC. Translation: CASSSTGGEQFF.

The gene calls are TRBV7-9 and TRBJ2-5, with TRBD2 matching 7 bases. In germline, CDR1 is SEHNR, CDR2 FQNEAQ (reference sequence). The CDR3 extends over 17 amino acids. V gave up 1 base and J gave up 4 bases; unmatched junction bases: 12. CDR3: CASSLGSFGGRVETQYF. In DNA, the CDR3 is TGTGCCAGCAGCTTAGGATCCTTTGGCGGGAGAGTAGAGACCCAGTACTTC.

This sequence joins TRBV7-9 and TRBJ2-1; TRBD1 is a possible D gene (6 bases). The germline V gene has CDR1 SEHNR and CDR2 FQNEAQ (reference sequence). The CDR3 length is 15 residues. Trimming left V 4 bases short and J 4 bases short, with 14 bases between. CDR3 coding DNA: TGTGCCAGCAGCTGGAAGACAGGCAAATACAATGAGCAGTTCTTC. This sequence encodes CASSWKTGKYNEQFF.

This rearrangement joins TRBV5-1 to TRBJ1-2, with D uncertain. This CDR3 spans 14 amino acids. Trimming removed 4 bases from V and 4 bases from J, with 14 bases in between. The germline V gene has CDR1 SGHRS and CDR2 YFSETQ. The CDR3 spells CASSETTAGYGYTF. The CDR3 DNA reads as TGCGCCAGCAGCGAGACGACTGCCGGCTATGGCTACACCTTC.